Each of the 27 T cell receptor beta chains below was sequenced from the same sample in a study of cytomegalovirus exposure and HLA in healthy donors. PCR primers comprised 60 Vbeta and 13 Jbeta primers. Sequencing was performed with immunoSEQ multiplex PCR; in TCRdb, only in-frame clones are kept and a portion is missing. Of about 140,000 clones in the sample, approximately 82% were seen once. What was sequenced was PBMCs. The receptors shown here come from a man aged 25-45 years in good health and CMV-seropositive.

In its sample, this clone was seen once. V and J are TRBV27 and TRBJ2-3; no clear D gene. Germline V gives CDR1 MNHEY, CDR2 SMNVEV (reference sequence). CDR3 size: 15 residues. V was pared by 6 bases and J by 2 bases, with 15 bases between. This CDR3 reads CASSQTGGYTDTQYF. The CDR3 DNA follows: TGTGCCAGCAGCCAAACTGGCGGATACACAGATACGCAGTATTTT.

The V call is TRBV15, the J call TRBJ2-7; 9 nucleotides line up with TRBD1. Germline lookup yields CDR1 LNHNV and CDR2 YYDKDF (reference sequence). The CDR3 is made up of 17 amino acids. Trimming took 0 bases from V and 3 from J; bases not matched to a gene: 9. The CDR3 reads CATSREKPGQGYYEQYF. The CDR3 DNA follows: TGTGCCACCAGCAGAGAAAAACCGGGACAGGGCTACTACGAGCAGTACTTC.

The J gene is TRBJ2-1, the V gene TRBV7-3, with D maybe TRBD2 (6 bases). This CDR3 has 14 residues. Trimming shortened V by 4 bases and J by 6 bases, and 13 bases separated the two germline ends. CDR1 and CDR2 (germline): SGHTA, FQGTGA. The CDR3 region is CASSSQRSGNEQFF. The CDR3 nucleotides read TGTGCCAGCAGCTCCCAACGTAGCGGCAATGAGCAGTTCTTC.

The rearrangement joins TRBV28 to TRBJ1-5, with D possibly matching TRBD1 (5 bases). CDR3 length: 17 amino acids. The V and J ends lost 11 bases and 0 bases respectively, with 23 bases between them. From germline, CDR1 is MDHEN and CDR2 SYDVKM. Here the CDR3 reads CAARGGHGGLSNQPQHF. As DNA, the CDR3 is TGTGCCGCACGGGGAGGTCACGGGGGACTTAGCAATCAGCCCCAGCATTTT.

J is TRBJ2-7 and V is TRBV7-2; tentative D call: TRBD2 (5 bases). Germline CDR1 SGHTA, CDR2 FQGNSA. V was trimmed by 4 bases and J by 8 bases, leaving 33 bases between them. CDR3 length equals 19 residues. CDR3 DNA: TGTGCCAGCAGCTCAACCTTATGGCGCGCAACAGCGGAGGATTATCAGCAGTACTTC. It yields the protein CASSSTLWRATAEDYQQYF. Based on the CDR3 plus reference TRBV7-2 and TRBJ2-7, the full variable domain is GAGVSQSPSNKVTEKGKDVELRCDPISGHTALYWYRQSLGQGLEFLIYFQGNSAPDKSGLPSDRFSAERTGGSVSTLTIQRTQQEDSAVYLCASSSTLWRATAEDYQQYFGPGTRLTVT.

V gene TRBV2 combines with J gene TRBJ2-7, with TRBD1 matching 9 bases. Germline CDR1 SNHLY, CDR2 FYNNEI. This CDR3 comprises 14 residues. The junction had 6 bases not matched to a gene; V was cut back by 6 bases and J by 3 bases. CDR3 coding DNA: TGTGCCAGCAGGGCTGACAGGGGGAACTACGAGCAGTACTTC. Protein product: CASRADRGNYEQYF. The full variable domain, its missing parts supplied by reference TRBV2 and TRBJ2-7, is EPEVTQTPSHQVTQMGQEVILRCVPISNHLYFYWYRQILGQKVEFLVSFYNNEISEKSEIFDDQFSVERPDGSNFTLKIRSTKLEDSAMYFCASRADRGNYEQYFGPGTRLTVT.

The chain joins TRBV2 to TRBJ2-5; TRBD2 matches 10 bases. The CDR3 has 14 amino acids. V dropped 11 bases and J dropped 3; count of bases not matched to a gene: 9. Per the germline V gene, CDR1 is SNHLY and CDR2 is FYNNEI. This chain's CDR3 is CAPGRLAGEETQYF. DNA of the CDR3: TGTGCCCCCGGCCGGCTAGCGGGGGAAGAGACCCAGTACTTC. Supplemented by reference TRBV2 and TRBJ2-5, the full variable domain reads EPEVTQTPSHQVTQMGQEVILRCVPISNHLYFYWYRQILGQKVEFLVSFYNNEISEKSEIFDDQFSVERPDGSNFTLKIRSTKLEDSAMYFCAPGRLAGEETQYFGPGTRLLVL.

In its sample, this clone was seen once. This chain joins TRBV6-5 and TRBJ1-5; the D gene is possibly TRBD1 (6 bases). V was cut by 7 bases and J by 6 bases, with 13 bases left in between. Germline V gives CDR1 MNHEY, CDR2 SVGAGI. This CDR3 contains 13 residues. CDR3 bases: TGTGCCAGCAATCAGGGGCCCAGTCAGCCCCAGCATTTT. This sequence encodes CASNQGPSQPQHF.

The chain couples TRBV28 to TRBJ2-3; 11 positions match TRBD2. There are 17 residues in the CDR3. The V gene end was trimmed by 6 bases and the J gene end by 6 bases; junction bases not matched to a gene: 14. Germline-derived CDR1 and CDR2 are MDHEN and SYDVKM. CDR3 sequence: CASSGLTGLAGTDTQYF. As DNA, the CDR3 is TGTGCCAGCAGCGGACTGACCGGACTAGCGGGTACTGATACGCAGTATTTT.

This chain uses TRBV19 with TRBJ1-5, with 9 bases lining up with TRBD1. The V segment lost 6 bases and the J segment 7 bases; nucleotides outside the gene matches: 16. Germline loops: CDR1 LNHDA, CDR2 SQIVND (reference sequence). This CDR3 is built from 17 residues. The CDR3 DNA is TGTGCCAGTAGCCCTACCCCCGGGACAGGGTTCGAGCAGCCCCAGCATTTT. Its translation is CASSPTPGTGFEQPQHF.

V gene TRBV18 combines with J gene TRBJ1-5, with no clear D. V was cut by 2 bases and J by 1 base, with 12 bases left in between. Germline-derived CDR1 and CDR2 are KGHSH and LQKENI. The CDR3 is made up of 16 amino acids. CDR3 in DNA: TGTGCCAGCTCACCAGGCCCCCCAACGAGCAATCAGCCCCAGCATTTT. This sequence encodes CASSPGPPTSNQPQHF. Variable domain in full (rest from reference TRBV18 and TRBJ1-5): NAGVMQNPRHLVRRRGQEARLRCSPMKGHSHVYWYRQLPEEGLKFMVYLQKENIIDESGMPKERFSAEFPKEGPSILRIQQVVRGDSAAYFCASSPGPPTSNQPQHFGDGTRLSIL.

The chain employs TRBV7-2 and TRBJ2-3; 8 nucleotides agree with TRBD2. The germline gives CDR1 SGHTA, CDR2 FQGNSA. The CDR3 sequence is 15 residues long. After removal of 9 bases from V and 1 base from J, the junction contained 9 bases not matched to a gene. CDR3 DNA: TGTGCCAGTTCAGGGCGGGGGGCCCGCACAGATACGCAGTATTTT. Translated: CASSGRGARTDTQYF.

This clone was picked up a small number of times. The chain uses TRBV7-9 and TRBJ1-1; a weak D match, TRBD1 (5 bases). The ends were cut back, 2 bases at V and 0 bases at J, with 19 bases in the middle. The CDR3 totals 18 residues. Germline CDR1 SEHNR, CDR2 FQNEAQ (reference sequence). CDR3 sequence reads: CASSLMSGAERMNTEAFF. DNA for the CDR3: TGTGCCAGCAGCTTAATGAGTGGGGCCGAAAGGATGAACACTGAAGCTTTCTTT.

The chain has TRBV2 and TRBJ1-5, with D unclear. Germline V gives CDR1 SNHLY, CDR2 FYNNEI. V was clipped by 2 bases and J by 5 bases, with 10 bases between them. The CDR3 consists of 14 residues. The CDR3 reads CASSESPGYQPQHF. The CDR3 nucleotides are TGTGCCAGCAGTGAATCGCCGGGGTATCAGCCCCAGCATTTT.

This chain uses TRBV5-1 with TRBJ1-2; 12 bases are shared with TRBD1. CDR1 SGHRS and CDR2 YFSETQ come from the germline V gene. This CDR3 has 15 amino acids. V was clipped by 4 bases and J by 2 bases; unmatched bases: 3. As DNA, the CDR3 is TGCGCCAGCAGCCAAGGGACAGGGGGCAACTATGGCTACACCTTC. The encoded protein is CASSQGTGGNYGYTF.

The rearrangement uses TRBV18 and TRBJ1-2, with D possibly matching TRBD1 (5 bases). The CDR3 contains 15 residues. The V gene lost 6 bases and the J gene lost 5 bases, with 19 bases spanning the gap. Germline V gene lookup returns CDR1 KGHSH and CDR2 LQKENI. CDR3 residues: CASSPFAREVYGYTF. CDR3 coding DNA: TGTGCCAGCTCCCCTTTCGCCAGGGAAGTATATGGCTACACCTTC.

The chain has TRBV9 and TRBJ2-7, with 8 bases aligning to TRBD2. CDR3 size: 14 residues. The trim removed 3 bases at V and 4 bases at J, leaving 6 bases unmatched. Germline assignment: CDR1 SGDLS and CDR2 YYNGEE. In nucleotides, the CDR3 is TGTGCCAGCAGCGCGGGACTAGGGCCTTACGAGCAGTACTTC. Its protein is CASSAGLGPYEQYF.

V gene TRBV12-5 combines with J gene TRBJ2-1; TRBD2 matches 10 bases. CDR3 length: 18 residues. The V gene's germline CDR1 is LGHNT and CDR2 FRNRAP. The junction had 7 bases not matched to a gene; V was cut back by 0 bases and J by 2 bases. CDR3 sequence (DNA): TGTGCTAGTGGTTTGGTACTTAGGGGACTAGCGCCCTACAATGAGCAGTTCTTC. Its protein is CASGLVLRGLAPYNEQFF.

This chain joins TRBV6-1 and TRBJ2-1, with unresolved D. CDR1 and CDR2 from the germline V gene are MNHNS and SASEGT. V was trimmed by 6 bases and J by 0 bases, leaving 9 bases between them. CDR3 length equals 14 residues. CDR3 in amino acids: CASRALSSYNEQFF. The CDR3 coding sequence is TGTGCCAGCAGGGCTTTAAGCTCCTACAATGAGCAGTTCTTC.

The V call is TRBV28, the J call TRBJ2-1; D call uncertain. In germline, CDR1 is MDHEN, CDR2 SYDVKM. The CDR3 totals 12 residues. The V end lost 1 base, the J end lost 9 bases, and 7 bases lay between the germline ends. CDR3 region: CASSLLAGEQFF. The CDR3 nucleotides read TGTGCCAGCAGTTTATTGGCAGGTGAGCAGTTCTTC.

DNA for the CDR3: TGTGCCAGCATCACGGGACAGGGGAACACTGAAGCTTTCTTT. Translating it yields CASITGQGNTEAFF. The rearrangement uses TRBV28 and TRBJ1-1; 9 nucleotides align to TRBD1. Trimming at V came to 7 bases and at J to 1 base, leaving 4 bases not matched to a gene. The CDR3 totals 14 residues. Germline V lookup: CDR1 MDHEN, CDR2 SYDVKM.

There are a few counts of this clone. The chain uses TRBV13 and TRBJ2-3; 14 nucleotides agree with TRBD2. Germline-derived CDR1 and CDR2 are PRHDT and FYEKMQ (reference sequence). The CDR3 is 15 residues long. Germline trimming cut 3 bases from V and 8 bases from J; bases unmatched to any gene: 4. The CDR3 bases are TGTGCCAGCAGCTTGACTAGCGGGGGGGGACGTACGCAGTATTTT. It specifies CASSLTSGGGRTQYF.

The chain has TRBV6-1 and TRBJ1-3; no clear D. The ends were cut back, 7 bases at V and 2 bases at J, with 9 bases in the middle. Germline CDR1 and CDR2: MNHNS and SASEGT. The CDR3 loop spans 13 amino acids. CDR3 nucleotide sequence: TGTGCCAGCACTCGGTCTGCTGGAAACACCATATATTTT. Translating gives CASTRSAGNTIYF.

This chain uses TRBV4-2 with TRBJ2-3, with TRBD2 identical over 12 bases. The V gene end was trimmed by 0 bases and the J gene end by 4 bases; junction bases not matched to a gene: 8. Germline V gives CDR1 LGHNA, CDR2 YNFKEQ. The CDR3 loop spans 18 amino acids. CDR3 DNA: TGTGCCAGCAGCCAAGAGGAGGCCGGGACTAGCGGGTCAGATACGCAGTATTTT. Translating gives CASSQEEAGTSGSDTQYF.

The table lists this clone with a few counts. This chain joins TRBV7-9 and TRBJ2-1; perhaps TRBD1 as D (6 bases). The germline V and J ends were trimmed by 4 bases and 0 bases, with 10 bases remaining between them. This CDR3 has 15 amino acids. Looked up from germline, CDR1 is SEHNR and CDR2 is FQNEAQ (reference sequence). The CDR3 region has the DNA TGTGCCAGCAGCTCCGGGACACCCTCCTACAATGAGCAGTTCTTC. As protein: CASSSGTPSYNEQFF. The full variable domain, in which reference TRBV7-9 and TRBJ2-1 provide the parts outside the CDR3, is DTGVSQNPRHKITKRGQNVTFRCDPISEHNRLYWYRQTLGQGPEFLTYFQNEAQLEKSRLLSDRFSAERPKGSFSTLEIQRTEQGDSAMYLCASSSGTPSYNEQFFGPGTRLTVL.

This clone has just one count. The chain joins TRBV15 to TRBJ1-5; 11 bases map to TRBD1. The germline gives CDR1 LNHNV, CDR2 YYDKDF (reference sequence). Trimming at V came to 3 bases and at J to 6 bases, leaving 4 bases not matched to a gene. The CDR3 loop spans 15 amino acids. The CDR3 region has the DNA TGTGCCACCAGCAGGGACAGGGGGCAAAGTCAGCCCCAGCATTTT. It translates to CATSRDRGQSQPQHF.

This chain joins TRBV7-9 and TRBJ2-1; TRBD2 matches 12 bases. There are 18 residues in the CDR3. Per the germline V gene, CDR1 is SEHNR and CDR2 is FQNEAQ (reference sequence). Germline trimming cut 5 bases from V and 4 bases from J; bases unmatched to any gene: 12. The CDR3 nucleotides are TGTGCCAGCAGCCCCCTTCATTTGGGACTAGCGGGTTACAATGAGCAGTTCTTC. Translation: CASSPLHLGLAGYNEQFF.